This is a list of T cell receptor beta chains from one sample in a study of spatial heterogeneity in lung cancer. TCRdb reprocessed the 5' RACE reads via MiXCR and lists one record per CDR3 protein. The sample contains more than 10,000 distinct CDR3 sequences, roughly 15% of which appear only once. Here the sequenced sample was PBMCs, taken at surgery. The receptor source for this set is a male donor with early-stage non-small cell lung cancer. The CDR3 runs from the conserved cysteine through the conserved F or W. The D gene is left open where the match is weak. Expanded clones are given a class, and other clones once, few, many or no size at all.

-	15	TRBJ1-1	TRBV20-1	few	TGCAGTGCTAACTCGCCAGGGGCGGGACGAACTGAAGCTTTCTTT	CSANSPGAGRTEAFF
-	14	TRBJ1-5	TRBV29-1	many	TGCAGCGTTGGGGCAGGGACTAGCAATCAGCCCCAGCATTTT	CSVGAGTSNQPQHF
-	15	TRBJ1-2	TRBV5-1	-	TGCGCCAGCAGCTTGAGTCGGGGAGTCCGAGATGGCTACACCTTC	CASSLSRGVRDGYTF
-	16	TRBJ2-6	TRBV6-2/TRBV6-3	few	TGTGCCAGCAGTGGGAGACTAGGCTCTGGGGCCAACGTCCTGACTTTC	CASSGRLGSGANVLTF
TRBD1	16	TRBJ1-4	TRBV4-3	-	TGCGCCAGCAGCCGATACAGGGGGTTTCGAAATGAAAAACTGTTTTTT	CASSRYRGFRNEKLFF
-	16	TRBJ1-6	TRBV5-4	-	TGTGCCAGCAGCTTGGGGGGGCGGGGTGATAATTCACCCCTCCACTTT	CASSLGGRGDNSPLHF
-	14	TRBJ1-4	TRBV5-5	few	TGTGCCAGCAGCTTAGACGGCTATAATGAAAAACTGTTTTTT	CASSLDGYNEKLFF
-	12	TRBJ1-4	TRBV6-6	many	TGTGCCAGCACGGGAGTCTCAGAAAAACTGTTTTTT	CASTGVSEKLFF
TRBD1	16	TRBJ1-3	TRBV4-1	once	TGCGCCAGCAGCCCCCCGGGACAGGCTGCTGGAAACACCATATATTTT	CASSPPGQAAGNTIYF
-	15	TRBJ1-4	TRBV6-5	-	TGTGCCAGCAGTTCCTACCCCCTCGAGGGTGAAAAACTGTTTTTT	CASSSYPLEGEKLFF
-	14	TRBJ1-1	TRBV6-2/TRBV6-3	-	TGTGCCAGCAGTTACGACATCCTAAACACTGAAGCTTTCTTT	CASSYDILNTEAFF
TRBD1	17	TRBJ1-1	TRBV7-9	-	TGTGCCAGCAGCTTAGTAGGATGGACAGGGGTGAACACTGAAGCTTTCTTT	CASSLVGWTGVNTEAFF
TRBD1	17	TRBJ2-1	TRBV5-1	few	TGCGCCAGCAGCTTGACCGCTGGGACAGGGGGACGCAATGAGCAGTTCTTC	CASSLTAGTGGRNEQFF